Reported below is one T cell receptor beta chain. Unstimulated PBMCs were sorted into CD3+CD4+ and CD3+CD8+ populations. This specimen belongs to a study of T cell clones after liver transplantation. TCRdb's copy holds only in-frame clones and misses some; the assay was immunoSEQ multiplex PCR. The sample records 70,000 to 95,000 clones, roughly 85% being singletons. The germline V gene encodes CDR1 MNHNS and CDR2 SASEGT. The CDR3 runs to 13 residues. Trimming removed 5 bases from V and 2 bases from J, with 6 bases in between. The clonotype originates from a human patient who received a liver transplant. Part of the T cells may come from the graft donor. J is TRBJ2-2 and V is TRBV6-1; D unclear. The source material was CD4+ T cells from blood, sampled at the 22-month timepoint. DNA of the CDR3: TGTGCCAGCAGTCCTGAAAACACCGGGGAGCTGTTTTTT. Translation: CASSPENTGELFF.